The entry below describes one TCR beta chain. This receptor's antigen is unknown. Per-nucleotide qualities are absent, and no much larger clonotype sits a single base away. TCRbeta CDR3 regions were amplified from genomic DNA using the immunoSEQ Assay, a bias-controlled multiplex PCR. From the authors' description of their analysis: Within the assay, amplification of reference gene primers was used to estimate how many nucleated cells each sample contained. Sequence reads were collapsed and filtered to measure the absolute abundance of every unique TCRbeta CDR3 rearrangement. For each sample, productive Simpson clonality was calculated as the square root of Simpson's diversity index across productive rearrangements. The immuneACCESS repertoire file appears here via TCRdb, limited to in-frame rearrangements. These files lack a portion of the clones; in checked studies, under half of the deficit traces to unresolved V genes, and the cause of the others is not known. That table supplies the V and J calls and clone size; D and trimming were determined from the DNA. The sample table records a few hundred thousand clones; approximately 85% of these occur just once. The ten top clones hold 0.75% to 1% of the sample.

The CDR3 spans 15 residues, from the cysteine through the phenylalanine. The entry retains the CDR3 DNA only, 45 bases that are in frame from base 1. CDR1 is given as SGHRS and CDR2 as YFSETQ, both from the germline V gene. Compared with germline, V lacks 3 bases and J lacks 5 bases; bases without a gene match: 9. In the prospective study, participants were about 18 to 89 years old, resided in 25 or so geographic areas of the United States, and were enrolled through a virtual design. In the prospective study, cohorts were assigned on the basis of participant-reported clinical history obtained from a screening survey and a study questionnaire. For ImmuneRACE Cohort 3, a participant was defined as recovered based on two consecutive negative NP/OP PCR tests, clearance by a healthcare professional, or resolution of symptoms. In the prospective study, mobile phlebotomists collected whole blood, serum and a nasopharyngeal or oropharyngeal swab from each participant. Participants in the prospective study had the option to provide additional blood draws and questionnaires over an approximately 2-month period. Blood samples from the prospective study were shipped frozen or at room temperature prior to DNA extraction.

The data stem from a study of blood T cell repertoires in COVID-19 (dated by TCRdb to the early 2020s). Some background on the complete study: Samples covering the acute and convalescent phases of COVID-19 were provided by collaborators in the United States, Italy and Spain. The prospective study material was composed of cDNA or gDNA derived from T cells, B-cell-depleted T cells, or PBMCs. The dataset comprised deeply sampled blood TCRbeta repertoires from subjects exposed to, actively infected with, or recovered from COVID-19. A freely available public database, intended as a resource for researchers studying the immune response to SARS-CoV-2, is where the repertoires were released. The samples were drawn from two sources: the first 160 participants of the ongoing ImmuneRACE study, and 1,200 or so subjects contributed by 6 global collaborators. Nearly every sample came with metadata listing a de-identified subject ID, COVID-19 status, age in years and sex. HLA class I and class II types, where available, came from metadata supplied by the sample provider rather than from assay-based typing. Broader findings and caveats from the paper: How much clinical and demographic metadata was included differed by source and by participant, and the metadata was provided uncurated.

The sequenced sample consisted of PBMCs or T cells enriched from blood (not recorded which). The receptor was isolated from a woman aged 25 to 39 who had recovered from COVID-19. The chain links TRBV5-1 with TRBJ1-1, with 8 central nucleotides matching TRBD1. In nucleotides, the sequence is TGCGCCAGCAGCTCTTGGCAGGGGGCCAGGACTGAAGCTTTCTTT. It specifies CASSSWQGARTEAFF.